The subject of this entry is one T cell receptor beta chain. Which antigen it targets is not known. No base-level quality is on record; no much larger clone is a single base apart. The data stem from a study of cytotoxic CD8 clonotypes in ibrutinib-treated CLL (dated by TCRdb to about 2021). Background on the whole study: In this cohort, 15 or so patients were treatment-naive and some 10 were relapsed/refractory, while 17 to 18 had unmutated IGHV. Responses were partial in approximately 24 patients and complete in 2; after median approximately 5.5 years follow-up, roughly 15 stayed in remission and around 12 progressed. Response samples were taken after a median of roughly a year on treatment, ranging from roughly 6 to 36 months. On average, each sample yielded 255,043 productive templates and under 95,000 productive rearrangements. Longitudinal samples were obtainable from about 30% of the roughly 86 participants in the trial. Cryopreserved peripheral blood mononuclear cells were collected before treatment, at response, and at either disease progression or sustained remission. Every sample from remission and from progressive disease was obtained while the patients were still on ibrutinib.

A MiSeq instrument was used for deep resolution sequencing, which targeted depths ranging from 1 in 1 million up to 1 in 200,000 T cells, with coverage averaging 10x for each clonotype. The immunoSEQ hsTCRB Kit was used to generate the TCR beta libraries. The study's own analysis went as follows. Data were analyzed with ImmunoSEQ Data Assistant and ImmunoSEQ Analyzer, with V, D and J genes assigned per IMGT definitions. Clonality, which ranges from 0 to 1, was calculated as one minus the normalized Shannon entropy of productive rearrangement frequencies. Public clonotype analysis was restricted to overrepresented clonotypes comprising at least 0.05% of each patient's repertoire. Approximately 12 repertoires from age-matched healthy donors, obtained from immuneACCESS, served as clonality controls. This immuneACCESS table, as held by TCRdb, lists in-frame sequences with V and J called but not all clones. Of the missing ones, under half trace to an unresolved V gene in checked studies; the others have no known cause. D and trimming come from the DNA, and the V and J calls and clone size come from that table. This sample lists 130,000 or so clones; about four fifths were detected once. Over 10% of the sample comes from the top ten.

The investigation overall reported the following: Sampling times were not matched between patients in sustained remission and patients whose disease was progressing, and lymph node repertoires were not examined. Baseline clonality exceeded that of age-matched healthy donors and correlated strongly with circulating CD8+ T-cell counts. Clonality rose at ibrutinib response, remained stable during sustained remission, and dropped back toward baseline at progression. Public clonotypes were rare and either shrank or stayed stable during treatment, and the rise in clonality at ibrutinib response reflected expansion of private clonotypes.

The sample's time point label, decoded: about eleven months on ibrutinib. For TCR beta library preparation, approximately 2.2 micrograms of genomic DNA were isolated from cryopreserved PBMCs. Longitudinal blood samples from CLL patients on ibrutinib monotherapy underwent high-throughput TCR beta sequencing. The patients took part in an open-label, single-center phase 2 trial of ibrutinib monotherapy. The material was PBMCs, obtained after 12 months of ibrutinib treatment. The sequence was collected from a human donor with chronic lymphocytic leukemia.

The DNA reads as follows: TGTGCCAGCAGTGAAGACCTAGCTGGAAACACCATATATTTT. The encoded protein is CASSEDLAGNTIYF. The sequence joins TRBV6-1 to TRBJ1-3, with no confidently assigned D gene. The CDR3 holds 14 amino acids from the cysteine to the phenylalanine. Kept here is only the CDR3 DNA, which spans 42 bases and is read in frame from base 1. Sequences MNHNS (CDR1) and SASEGT (CDR2) are obtained from the germline V gene. The trim is 1 base for V and 2 bases for J, with a gap of 6 bases between the germline ends.